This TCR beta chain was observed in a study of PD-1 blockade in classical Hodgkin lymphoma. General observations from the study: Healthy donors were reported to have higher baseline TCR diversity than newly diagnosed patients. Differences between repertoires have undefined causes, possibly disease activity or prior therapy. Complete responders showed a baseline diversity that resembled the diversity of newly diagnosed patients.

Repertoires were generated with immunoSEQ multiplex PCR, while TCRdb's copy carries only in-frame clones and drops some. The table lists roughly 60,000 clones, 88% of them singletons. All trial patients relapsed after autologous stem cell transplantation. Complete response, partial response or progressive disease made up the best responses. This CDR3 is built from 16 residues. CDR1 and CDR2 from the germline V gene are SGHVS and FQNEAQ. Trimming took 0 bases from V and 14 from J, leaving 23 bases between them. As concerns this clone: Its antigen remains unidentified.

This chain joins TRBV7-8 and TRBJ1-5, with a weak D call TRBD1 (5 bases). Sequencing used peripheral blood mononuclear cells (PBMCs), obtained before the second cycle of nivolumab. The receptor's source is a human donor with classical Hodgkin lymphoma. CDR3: CASSLAEQGLGATKHF. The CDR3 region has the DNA TGTGCCAGCAGCTTAGCCGAGCAGGGACTAGGTGCCACAAAGCATTTT.